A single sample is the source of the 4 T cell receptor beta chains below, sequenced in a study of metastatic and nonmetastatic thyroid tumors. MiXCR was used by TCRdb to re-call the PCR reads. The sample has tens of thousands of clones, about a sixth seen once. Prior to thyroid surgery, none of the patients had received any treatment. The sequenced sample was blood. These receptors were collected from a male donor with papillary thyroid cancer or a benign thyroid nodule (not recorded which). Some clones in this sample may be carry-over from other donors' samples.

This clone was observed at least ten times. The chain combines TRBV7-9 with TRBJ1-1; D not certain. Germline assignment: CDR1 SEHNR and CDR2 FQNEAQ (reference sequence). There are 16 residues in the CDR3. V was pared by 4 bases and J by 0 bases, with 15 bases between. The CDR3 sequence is CASSSVEVLMNTEAFF. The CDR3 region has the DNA TGTGCCAGCAGCTCCGTTGAGGTGCTCATGAACACTGAAGCTTTCTTT.

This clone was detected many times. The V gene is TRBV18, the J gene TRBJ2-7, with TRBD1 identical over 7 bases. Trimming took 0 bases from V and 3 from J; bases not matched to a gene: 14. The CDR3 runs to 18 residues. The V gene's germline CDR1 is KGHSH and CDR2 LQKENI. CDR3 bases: TGTGCCAGCTCACCACCCAGATCCCCGGGACAGATCGTCTACGAGCAGTACTTC. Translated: CASSPPRSPGQIVYEQYF. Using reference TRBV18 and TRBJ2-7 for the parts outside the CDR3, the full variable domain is NAGVMQNPRHLVRRRGQEARLRCSPMKGHSHVYWYRQLPEEGLKFMVYLQKENIIDESGMPKERFSAEFPKEGPSILRIQQVVRGDSAAYFCASSPPRSPGQIVYEQYFGPGTRLTVT.

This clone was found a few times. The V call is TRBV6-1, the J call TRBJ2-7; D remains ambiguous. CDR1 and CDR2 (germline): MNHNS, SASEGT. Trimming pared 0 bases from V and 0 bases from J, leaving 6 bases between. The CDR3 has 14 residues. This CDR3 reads CASSEAESSYEQYF. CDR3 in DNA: TGTGCCAGCAGTGAAGCGGAGAGCTCCTACGAGCAGTACTTC.

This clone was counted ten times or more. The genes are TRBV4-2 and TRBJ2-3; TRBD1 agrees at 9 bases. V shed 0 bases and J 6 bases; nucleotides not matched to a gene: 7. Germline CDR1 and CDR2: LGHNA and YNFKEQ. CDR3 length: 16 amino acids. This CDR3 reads CASSQEPGQGADTQYF. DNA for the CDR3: TGTGCCAGCAGCCAAGAGCCGGGACAGGGAGCGGATACGCAGTATTTT.